A single sample is the source of the 30 T cell receptor beta chains below, sequenced in a study of early T cells in non-severe SARS-CoV-2 infection. TCRdb re-analysed the 5' RACE reads in MiXCR, keeping a single row per CDR3 protein. This table holds 65,000 to 80,000 distinct CDR3 sequences, roughly an eighth found once. Source material: whole blood. Receptors were obtained from an adult who was a healthcare worker with PCR-confirmed SARS-CoV-2 infection or an uninfected control (not recorded which).

This clonotype was seen only a few times. V gene TRBV10-2 combines with J gene TRBJ2-1; TRBD1 agrees at 9 bases. The V and J ends lost 5 bases and 9 bases, in that order; junction bases with no gene match: 8. Germline values: CDR1 WSHSY, CDR2 SAAADI. The CDR3 sequence is 14 residues long. In nucleotides, the CDR3 is TGCGCCAGCAGTACCTGGACAGGGGAGAGTGAGCAGTTCTTC. Protein sequence: CASSTWTGESEQFF.

This clonotype was detected only a few times. This chain joins TRBV5-1 and TRBJ2-3; TRBD1 aligns across 8 bases. The CDR3 has 15 residues. Per germline, CDR1 SGHRS and CDR2 YFSETQ. The V and J ends lost 3 bases and 0 bases, in that order; junction bases with no gene match: 3. The CDR3 region is CASSSGGYSTDTQYF. The CDR3 DNA reads TGCGCCAGCAGCTCAGGGGGCTATAGCACAGATACGCAGTATTTT.

V usage is TRBV20-1 and J usage is TRBJ2-7; D possibly corresponds to TRBD1 (6 bases). The V end lost 6 bases, the J end lost 3 bases, and 21 bases lay between the germline ends. Per the germline V gene, CDR1 is DFQATT and CDR2 is SNEGSKA (reference sequence). The CDR3 is made up of 15 amino acids. The CDR3 loop is CSAQKRRGRGYEQYF. The DNA for the CDR3 is TGCAGTGCCCAGAAACGCAGGGGAAGGGGCTACGAGCAGTACTTC.

This clonotype was counted a single time. V gene TRBV29-1 combines with J gene TRBJ1-4; D remains ambiguous. CDR3 length equals 13 residues. V dropped 4 bases and J dropped 0 bases, with 6 bases sitting between them. Germline V gene data show CDR1 as SQVTM and CDR2 as ANQGSEA. The CDR3 protein is CSVGSATNEKLFF. CDR3 nucleotides: TGCAGCGTTGGGTCCGCAACTAATGAAAAACTGTTTTTT.

This clonotype appeared many times. V and J are TRBV5-1 and TRBJ1-1; D not certain. V was pared by 8 bases and J by 2 bases, with 13 bases between. The CDR3 has 13 residues. Looked up from germline, CDR1 is SGHRS and CDR2 is YFSETQ. CDR3 in amino acids: CASKTLSNTEAFF. CDR3 nucleotide sequence: TGCGCCAGTAAGACACTAAGCAACACTGAAGCTTTCTTT. The full variable domain, its missing parts supplied by reference TRBV5-1 and TRBJ1-1, is KAGVTQTPRYLIKTRGQQVTLSCSPISGHRSVSWYQQTPGQGLQFLFEYFSETQRNKGNFPGRFSGRQFSNSRSEMNVSTLELGDSALYLCASKTLSNTEAFFGQGTRLTVV.

The chain uses TRBV27 and TRBJ1-5; D uncertain. The CDR3 runs 15 residues. The V end lost 2 bases, the J end lost 0 bases, and 8 bases lay between the germline ends. Germline lookup yields CDR1 MNHEY and CDR2 SMNVEV (reference sequence). The CDR3: CASSLLSYSNQPQHF. CDR3 coding DNA: TGTGCCAGCAGTTTACTGAGCTATAGCAATCAGCCCCAGCATTTT.

This clonotype occurred many times. The chain couples TRBV7-2 to TRBJ2-7, with unresolved D. Trimming took 0 bases from V and 4 from J, leaving 10 bases between them. Germline V lookup: CDR1 SGHTA, CDR2 FQGNSA. The CDR3 has 14 amino acids. CDR3 amino acids: CASSLAVEKYEQYF. The CDR3 DNA follows: TGTGCCAGCAGCTTAGCGGTAGAGAAGTACGAGCAGTACTTC.

The chain is built from TRBV6-5 and TRBJ1-4; 9 positions agree with TRBD1. Germline assignment: CDR1 MNHEY and CDR2 SVGAGI. Unmatched junction bases numbered 5, after V lost 5 bases and J lost 7 bases. The CDR3 loop spans 14 amino acids. CDR3 coding DNA: TGTGCCAGCAGTGTGGACAGGGGAAGTGAAAAACTGTTTTTT. This translates into CASSVDRGSEKLFF.

This clonotype was counted ten times or more. The J gene is TRBJ1-2, the V gene TRBV13, with D unclear. V lost 5 bases and J lost 6, with 25 bases in between. Germline V lookup: CDR1 PRHDT, CDR2 FYEKMQ (reference sequence). The CDR3 extends over 17 amino acids. As DNA, the CDR3 is TGTGCCAGCAGCACACTTGAGAACCTTGCCTCTTTCGATGGCTACACCTTC. Amino acids: CASSTLENLASFDGYTF.

This clonotype was counted many times. The V and J genes are TRBV12-3 or TRBV12-4 and TRBJ2-7; TRBD2 agrees at 11 bases. V was pared by 6 bases and J by 2 bases, with 9 bases of the junction left unmatched. This CDR3 comprises 16 residues. Here the CDR3 reads CASSPDSGRDAYEQYF. The DNA of the CDR3 is TGTGCCAGCAGCCCCGATAGCGGGAGGGACGCCTACGAGCAGTACTTC.

V gene TRBV7-6 combines with J gene TRBJ2-7; 10 positions match TRBD2. The J segment lost 3 bases and the V segment lost 1 base, leaving 21 bases of the junction unmatched. Per the germline V gene, CDR1 is SGHVS and CDR2 is FNYEAQ. This CDR3 region has 21 residues. CDR3 nucleotides: TGTGCCAGCAGCTTAGAATCTATGGATCGACCGGCTAGCGGGAGTTTCTACGAGCAGTACTTC. It codes for CASSLESMDRPASGSFYEQYF.

The chain carries TRBV5-5 and TRBJ2-3; no definite D call. The V end lost 3 bases, the J end lost 4 bases, and 6 bases lay between the germline ends. The CDR3 contains 12 residues. Germline V gives CDR1 SGHKS, CDR2 YYEKEE (reference sequence). The DNA for the CDR3 is TGTGCCAGCAGCTATGTCCCAGATACGCAGTATTTT. It yields the protein CASSYVPDTQYF.

This clonotype was observed at least ten times. The chain links TRBV7-6 to TRBJ2-3; 9 nucleotides match TRBD1. CDR3 length: 15 residues. From germline, CDR1 is SGHVS and CDR2 FNYEAQ. V was pared by 4 bases and J by 3 bases, with 5 bases of the junction left unmatched. The DNA for the CDR3 is TGTGCCAGCAGCTCCCCGACAGGGGGAACAGATACGCAGTATTTT. Its protein product is CASSSPTGGTDTQYF.

This clonotype came up a few times. The chain links TRBV7-6 to TRBJ2-1, with 10 bases matching TRBD2. Germline assignment: CDR1 SGHVS and CDR2 FNYEAQ. There are 17 residues in the CDR3. V dropped 3 bases and J dropped 8; count of bases not matched to a gene: 13. The CDR3 nucleotides read TGTGCCAGCAGCTTGCTAGCGGGAGTGGTTGAAAAGGATGAGCAGTTCTTC. It encodes CASSLLAGVVEKDEQFF.

There are many counts of this clonotype. V gene TRBV6-1 combines with J gene TRBJ1-1; D may be TRBD1 (6 bases). CDR1 is MNHNS, CDR2 SASEGT, per germline. With 5 bases removed from V and 2 bases from J, the gap between germline ends came to 9 bases. This CDR3 region has 13 residues. The CDR3 sequence is CASSQGPNTEAFF. In DNA, the CDR3 is TGTGCCAGCAGTCAGGGGCCCAACACTGAAGCTTTCTTT.

V and J are TRBV29-1 and TRBJ1-2, with D hard to call. CDR3 length: 17 residues. V lost 3 bases and J 2 bases, leaving 22 bases between the germline ends. Germline V gives CDR1 SQVTM, CDR2 ANQGSEA. The CDR3 spells CSVDPRMLGGENYGYTF. The CDR3 DNA reads as TGCAGCGTTGACCCCCGGATGTTGGGAGGAGAGAACTATGGCTACACCTTC.

This clonotype has just a few counts. The chain employs TRBV5-1 and TRBJ2-1; 10 nucleotides agree with TRBD2. This CDR3 spans 17 amino acids. Germline V gene data show CDR1 as SGHRS and CDR2 as YFSETQ. V lost 0 bases and J lost 4; bases outside the gene matches: 7. The CDR3 protein is CASSLVPSGSKYNEQFF. DNA of the CDR3: TGCGCCAGCAGCTTGGTTCCTAGCGGGAGTAAGTACAATGAGCAGTTCTTC.

The chain recombines TRBV6-5 with TRBJ2-3, with D possibly matching TRBD2 (6 bases). The CDR3 length is 14 residues. Germline CDR1 MNHEY, CDR2 SVGAGI. Trimming left V 3 bases short and J 3 bases short, with 10 bases between. CDR3 DNA: TGTGCCAGCAGTTATGGGGGAGGAACAGATACGCAGTATTTT. Translating gives CASSYGGGTDTQYF.

This clonotype was seen a few times. V and J are TRBV29-1 and TRBJ2-7; D is undetermined. This CDR3 has 11 residues. Germline V gene lookup returns CDR1 SQVTM and CDR2 ANQGSEA. V gave up 6 bases and J gave up 7 bases, with 13 bases separating them. The CDR3 spells CSVAVTEEQYF. In DNA, the CDR3 is TGCAGCGTGGCCGTTACAGAGGAGCAGTACTTC.

This clonotype was recorded a few times. The chain couples TRBV29-1 to TRBJ1-1; D is unresolved. Germline assignment: CDR1 SQVTM and CDR2 ANQGSEA. The CDR3 runs to 13 residues. The V end lost 8 bases, the J end lost 0 bases, and 13 bases lay between the germline ends. The CDR3 is CSLRGSLNTEAFF. The CDR3 DNA follows: TGCAGCCTAAGAGGTTCACTGAACACTGAAGCTTTCTTT. The complete variable domain, with remaining parts taken from reference TRBV29-1 and TRBJ1-1, reads SAVISQKPSRDICQRGTSLTIQCQVDSQVTMMFWYRQQPGQSLTLIATANQGSEATYESGFVIDKFPISRPNLTFSTLTVSNMSPEDSSIYLCSLRGSLNTEAFFGQGTRLTVV.

This clonotype was counted at least ten times. The CDR3 here is CASSTGLAGVNEQFF. In DNA form, the CDR3 reads TGTGCCAGCAGCACGGGACTAGCGGGAGTCAATGAGCAGTTCTTC. The genes are TRBV7-3 and TRBJ2-1; 14 bases are shared with TRBD2. Losses at the gene ends were 5 bases for V and 6 bases for J; bases not matched to a gene: 3. This CDR3 region has 15 residues. Germline V gives CDR1 SGHTA, CDR2 FQGTGA.

This clonotype was detected only a few times. The chain links TRBV12-3 or TRBV12-4 to TRBJ2-7; perhaps TRBD2 as D (7 bases). V was cut by 7 bases and J by 6 bases, with 22 bases left in between. The CDR3 consists of 15 residues. CDR3 bases: TGTGCCAGCACTCCTTGGGGGGGGGCCGGCGTCGAGCAGTACTTC. This gives the protein CASTPWGGAGVEQYF.

This clonotype was detected ten times or more. The chain has TRBV10-3 and TRBJ1-2; D is unresolved. The germline CDR1 and CDR2 sequences are ENHRY and SYGVKD. The CDR3 totals 15 residues. V was shortened by 0 bases and J by 5 bases, with 13 bases between the two germline ends. This chain's CDR3 is CAISESPQAGYGYTF. The CDR3 DNA reads as TGTGCCATCAGTGAGTCGCCCCAGGCGGGGTATGGCTACACCTTC.

In this sample, this clonotype turned up many times. The chain recombines TRBV19 with TRBJ2-7, with D maybe TRBD1 (6 bases). The CDR3 is made up of 14 amino acids. V was cut by 5 bases and J by 2 bases, with 13 bases left in between. Germline V gene lookup returns CDR1 LNHDA and CDR2 SQIVND (reference sequence). The CDR3 region has the DNA TGTGCCAGTAGTGCCTGGACAGCGGCCTACGAGCAGTACTTC. This translates into CASSAWTAAYEQYF.

This clonotype was picked up many times. The rearrangement uses TRBV12-3 or TRBV12-4 and TRBJ1-1; tentative D call: TRBD1 (5 bases). The ends were cut back, 0 bases at V and 0 bases at J, with 8 bases in the middle. The CDR3 is 15 amino acids. The CDR3 nucleotides read TGTGCCAGCAGTTTAGCCGGGGCCATGAACACTGAAGCTTTCTTT. The encoded protein is CASSLAGAMNTEAFF.

This clonotype was seen at least ten times. The chain employs TRBV7-6 and TRBJ2-1; TRBD2 might be the D (6 bases). This CDR3 region has 16 residues. The germline V gene encodes CDR1 SGHVS and CDR2 FNYEAQ. V was trimmed by 1 base and J by 1 base, leaving 11 bases between them. CDR3 DNA: TGTGCCAGCAGCTTAGGGGCCGGGACTTCCTACAATGAGCAGTTCTTC. This sequence encodes CASSLGAGTSYNEQFF.

The sample holds a few counts of this clonotype. This chain connects TRBV12-3 or TRBV12-4 to TRBJ2-7; D possibly matches TRBD1 or TRBD2 (5 bases each). The CDR3 length is 14 residues. V shed 6 bases and J shed 0 bases, with 12 bases lying between them. The CDR3 protein is CASSSRGNSYEQYF. DNA of the CDR3: TGTGCCAGCAGCTCCCGGGGCAACTCCTACGAGCAGTACTTC.

This clonotype was counted many times. The genes are TRBV7-2 and TRBJ2-2; 7 bases are a match to TRBD2. V shed 0 bases and J 6 bases; nucleotides not matched to a gene: 7. Germline V CDR1 and CDR2: SGHTA, FQGNSA. The CDR3 sequence is 16 residues long. CDR3 region: CASSLAASGSAGELFF. CDR3 coding DNA: TGTGCCAGCAGCTTAGCGGCTAGCGGTAGCGCCGGGGAGCTGTTTTTT.

A few counts support this clonotype. The V and J genes are TRBV28 and TRBJ2-1; the D call may be TRBD1 or TRBD2 (5 bases each). Trimming left V 7 bases short and J 5 bases short, with 15 bases between. CDR3 length equals 14 residues. Germline lookup yields CDR1 MDHEN and CDR2 SYDVKM. The CDR3: CASKGLAGHNEQFF. CDR3 nucleotide sequence: TGTGCCAGCAAAGGGCTAGCAGGGCACAATGAGCAGTTCTTC. Full variable domain (outside the CDR3, taken from reference TRBV28 and TRBJ2-1): DVKVTQSSRYLVKRTGEKVFLECVQDMDHENMFWYRQDPGLGLRLIYFSYDVKMKEKGDIPEGYSVSREKKERFSLILESASTNQTSMYLCASKGLAGHNEQFFGPGTRLTVL.

J is TRBJ2-1 and V is TRBV2, with D possibly TRBD2 on 6 matching bases. The CDR3 has 13 amino acids. Trimming took off 6 bases at V and 4 bases at J, with 10 bases between the two ends. From germline, CDR1 is SNHLY and CDR2 FYNNEI. In DNA form, the CDR3 reads TGTGCCAGCAGGGGAGGCACTTACAATGAGCAGTTCTTC. Protein: CASRGGTYNEQFF.